A single sample gave rise to the 18 T cell receptor beta chains below, sequenced in a study of regulatory T cells in long-lasting Graves disease. Documented time point: newly diagnosed GD, antithyroid drugs for less than 3 months. The TCR library was prepared using RNA isolated from PBMCs. Investigators prepared the TCR beta libraries by applying iRepertoire HTBI primers and Arm-PCR of CDR3 regions. TCRdb reprocessed the multiplex PCR reads with MiXCR, giving one entry per CDR3 protein. This repertoire shows hundreds of thousands of distinct CDR3 sequences, about 16% found once; its top ten account for about 12%. The same sample was also studied in work on T cells in Graves' hyperthyroidism and ophthalmopathy.

The specimen was peripheral blood mononuclear cells (PBMCs), collected at new diagnosis, from a patient treated with antithyroid drugs. These receptors came from a man between 18 and 35 years old with Graves disease.

This clonotype has a count of ten or more. The gene calls are TRBV5-1 and TRBJ2-7, with 7 nucleotides matching TRBD2. J was trimmed by 6 bases and V by 4 bases; bases with no gene match: 7. This CDR3 region has 13 residues. CDR1 is SGHRS, CDR2 YFSETQ, per germline. CDR3 in DNA: TGCGCCAGCAGCCCGCCGGGGGGAATCGAGCAGTACTTC. As protein: CASSPPGGIEQYF.

This clonotype was detected only a few times. CDR3 bases: TGTGCCAGCAGTGAAGATGCAGAGACAAACTATGGCTACACCTTC. Its protein is CASSEDAETNYGYTF. This chain joins TRBV25-1 and TRBJ1-2, with unresolved D. V was shortened by 2 bases and J by 2 bases, with 12 bases between the two germline ends. Looked up from germline, CDR1 is MGHDK and CDR2 is SYGVNS. This CDR3 region has 15 residues.

In its sample, this clonotype was seen many times. V gene TRBV15 combines with J gene TRBJ2-7; 7 positions agree with TRBD1. V lost 3 bases, J lost 3 bases, and 8 bases stayed unmatched. Germline values: CDR1 LNHNV, CDR2 YYDKDF (reference sequence). The CDR3 runs 15 residues. The CDR3 DNA sequence: TGTGCCACCAGCAGCGGGCCAGGGGGTAGCTACGAGCAGTACTTC. This sequence encodes CATSSGPGGSYEQYF.

This clonotype was found a few times. The chain couples TRBV24-1 to TRBJ2-1; 7 bases fit TRBD2. This CDR3 has 17 residues. The J segment lost 2 bases and the V segment lost 3 bases, leaving 9 bases of the junction unmatched. CDR1 is KGHDR, CDR2 SFDVKD, per germline. CDR3 in amino acids: CATSDVTQRETYNEQFF. DNA for the CDR3: TGTGCCACCAGTGATGTAACACAGCGGGAAACCTACAATGAGCAGTTCTTC.

This clonotype was detected ten times or more. The V call is TRBV5-1, the J call TRBJ2-7; D is ambiguous. This CDR3 spans 12 amino acids. Trimming stripped 7 bases from V and 3 bases from J, with 11 bases between. Germline V gene sequence: CDR1 SGHRS, CDR2 YFSETQ. CDR3 sequence (DNA): TGCGCCAGCGTCGGAGCCAACTACGAGCAGTACTTC. This gives the protein CASVGANYEQYF.

This chain joins TRBV24-1 and TRBJ1-2; no clear D. V was shortened by 4 bases and J by 4 bases, with 3 bases between the two germline ends. CDR3 size: 11 residues. Germline V CDR1 and CDR2: KGHDR, SFDVKD. CDR3 sequence (DNA): TGTGCCACCAGTGACACCTATGGCTACACCTTC. Its protein product is CATSDTYGYTF.

The chain employs TRBV7-8 and TRBJ1-4; D unresolved. The CDR3 runs to 14 residues. Germline V gives CDR1 SGHVS, CDR2 FQNEAQ. V was clipped by 3 bases and J by 0 bases, with 5 bases between them. CDR3: CASSLLTTNEKLFF. CDR3 DNA sequence: TGTGCCAGCAGCTTGTTAACAACTAATGAAAAACTGTTTTTT.

For this clonotype: One base away lies a much larger clone, so this may be a sequencing read error. The V gene is TRBV12-3 or TRBV12-4, the J gene TRBJ2-7; 11 bases fit TRBD2. V lost 2 bases, J lost 6 bases, and 12 bases stayed unmatched. This CDR3 has 17 amino acids. The CDR3 sequence: CASSLNSGRARTFEQYF. The CDR3, as DNA: TGTGCCAGCAGTTTAAATAGCGGGAGGGCCCGGACGTTCGAGCAGTACTTC.

The chain combines TRBV10-3 with TRBJ2-6, with no clear D. Trimming shortened V by 0 bases and J by 2 bases, and 8 bases separated the two germline ends. Germline V gene lookup returns CDR1 ENHRY and CDR2 SYGVKD. CDR3 size: 16 residues. The CDR3 here is CAISESGHTGANVLTF. The CDR3 DNA is TGTGCCATCAGTGAGTCAGGGCATACTGGGGCCAACGTCCTGACTTTC.

This sequence joins TRBV5-1 and TRBJ2-1, with D perhaps given as TRBD1 or TRBD2 (5 bases each). The germline V gene has CDR1 SGHRS and CDR2 YFSETQ. The CDR3 loop spans 17 amino acids. V was shortened by 1 base and J by 3 bases, with 17 bases between the two germline ends. The CDR3 loop is CASSLRGPLAGYNEQFF. The DNA for the CDR3 is TGCGCCAGCAGCTTGCGGGGACCCCTGGCGGGCTACAATGAGCAGTTCTTC. Full variable domain (remainder filled in from reference TRBV5-1 and TRBJ2-1): KAGVTQTPRYLIKTRGQQVTLSCSPISGHRSVSWYQQTPGQGLQFLFEYFSETQRNKGNFPGRFSGRQFSNSRSEMNVSTLELGDSALYLCASSLRGPLAGYNEQFFGPGTRLTVL.

J is TRBJ1-1 and V is TRBV29-1; the match to TRBD1 covers 12 bases. Trimming took 6 bases from V and 3 from J; bases not matched to a gene: 2. This CDR3 is built from 13 residues. Per the germline V gene, CDR1 is SQVTM and CDR2 is ANQGSEA. The CDR3 sequence is CSVGTGGYTEAFF. For the CDR3, the DNA is TGCAGCGTGGGGACAGGGGGCTACACTGAAGCTTTCTTT.

The gene calls are TRBV7-9 and TRBJ1-2; D is possibly TRBD1 (6 bases). Germline CDR1 and CDR2: SEHNR and FQNEAQ (reference sequence). The CDR3 totals 13 residues. Trimming cost V 5 bases and J 7 bases, with 14 bases left between them. CDR3 nucleotides: TGTGCCAGCAGCGCCGACAGGATATCTGGCTACACCTTC. Translated: CASSADRISGYTF.

CDR3 sequence reads: CSAPTSGQSNYGYTF. The DNA of the CDR3 is TGCAGTGCCCCCACCTCGGGACAGTCTAACTATGGCTACACCTTC. The genes are TRBV20-1 and TRBJ1-2, with TRBD1 identical over 7 bases. From germline, CDR1 is DFQATT and CDR2 SNEGSKA (reference sequence). V gave up 6 bases and J gave up 0 bases; unmatched junction bases: 10. The CDR3 has 15 amino acids.

This clonotype was seen repeatedly, ten times or more. This chain joins TRBV12-3 or TRBV12-4 and TRBJ2-7; 7 nucleotides align to TRBD2. The CDR3 has 13 residues. With 4 bases clipped from V and 4 bases from J, the junction kept 4 bases outside the gene matches. CDR3 sequence: CASSWEGPYEQYF. In nucleotides, the CDR3 is TGTGCCAGCAGTTGGGAGGGGCCGTACGAGCAGTACTTC.

The chain links TRBV10-3 to TRBJ2-7, with 7 bases identical to TRBD1. Germline loops: CDR1 ENHRY, CDR2 SYGVKD. With 11 bases clipped from V and 3 bases from J, the junction kept 10 bases outside the gene matches. This CDR3 contains 13 residues. DNA for the CDR3: TGTGCCGTCTCAGGACAGGCGAGCTACGAGCAGTACTTC. Amino acids: CAVSGQASYEQYF.

This clonotype occurred a few times. The rearrangement links TRBV3-1 to TRBJ2-2; the D is unclear. The CDR3 has 13 residues. The germline V gene encodes CDR1 LGHDT and CDR2 YNNKEL (reference sequence). Trimming shortened V by 4 bases and J by 3 bases, and 6 bases separated the two germline ends. CDR3 amino acids: CASSLPDTGELFF. DNA for the CDR3: TGTGCCAGCAGCCTGCCCGACACCGGGGAGCTGTTTTTT.

This chain links TRBV20-1 with TRBJ2-7; D assignment may be TRBD1 or TRBD2 (6 bases each). Germline values: CDR1 DFQATT, CDR2 SNEGSKA (reference sequence). The CDR3 loop spans 13 amino acids. The V end lost 2 bases, the J end lost 5 bases, and 13 bases lay between the germline ends. The CDR3 bases are TGCAGTGCTAGATCCAGGGGAGGTCACGAGCAGTACTTC. The encoded protein is CSARSRGGHEQYF.

This clonotype was counted many times. This chain joins TRBV12-5 and TRBJ2-1; 11 bases map to TRBD2. This CDR3 has 15 residues. Germline loops: CDR1 LGHNT, CDR2 FRNRAP. The J segment lost 6 bases and the V segment lost 0 bases, leaving 1 base of the junction unmatched. The CDR3: CASGLVLAGVNEQFF. The CDR3 nucleotides read TGTGCTAGTGGTTTGGTACTAGCGGGAGTCAATGAGCAGTTCTTC. Full variable domain (outside the CDR3, taken from reference TRBV12-5 and TRBJ2-1): DARVTQTPRHKVTEMGQEVTMRCQPILGHNTVFWYRQTMMQGLELLAYFRNRAPLDDSGMPKDRFSAEMPDATLATLKIQPSEPRDSAVYFCASGLVLAGVNEQFFGPGTRLTVL.